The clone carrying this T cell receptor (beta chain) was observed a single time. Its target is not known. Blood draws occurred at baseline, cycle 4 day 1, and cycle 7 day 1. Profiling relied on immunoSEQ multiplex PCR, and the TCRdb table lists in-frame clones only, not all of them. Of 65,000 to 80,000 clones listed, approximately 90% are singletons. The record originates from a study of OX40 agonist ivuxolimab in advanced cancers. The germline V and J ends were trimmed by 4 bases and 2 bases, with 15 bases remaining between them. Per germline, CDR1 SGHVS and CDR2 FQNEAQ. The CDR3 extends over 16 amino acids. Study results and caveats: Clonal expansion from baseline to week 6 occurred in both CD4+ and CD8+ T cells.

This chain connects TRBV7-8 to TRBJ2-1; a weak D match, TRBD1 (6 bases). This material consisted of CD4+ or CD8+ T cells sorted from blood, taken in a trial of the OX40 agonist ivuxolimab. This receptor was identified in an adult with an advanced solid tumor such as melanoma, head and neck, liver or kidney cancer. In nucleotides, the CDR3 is TGTGCCAGCAGCTCCGGGACAAGGAATACCTACAATGAGCAGTTCTTC. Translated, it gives CASSSGTRNTYNEQFF. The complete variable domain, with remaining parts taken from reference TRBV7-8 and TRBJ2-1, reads GAGVSQSPRYKVAKRGQDVALRCDPISGHVSLFWYQQALGQGPEFLTYFQNEAQLDKSGLPSDRFFAERPEGSVSTLKIQRTQQEDSAVYLCASSSGTRNTYNEQFFGPGTRLTVL.